This T cell receptor beta chain emerged from a study of Ad26.COV2.S vaccination and SARS-CoV-2 variants. Generated by immunoSEQ multiplex PCR, the TCRdb table keeps only in-frame clones and is missing some. The sample contains roughly 380,000 clones, around 92% of which appear only once. Trimming at V came to 4 bases and at J to 8 bases, leaving 10 bases not matched to a gene. The CDR3 length is 15 residues. The germline V gene encodes CDR1 SEHNR and CDR2 FQNEAQ (reference sequence). The specimen comprised peripheral blood, sampled after recovery from COVID-19. This TCR was sampled from a human donor who had recovered from COVID-19. V gene TRBV7-9 combines with J gene TRBJ1-2; 10 nucleotides match TRBD1. DNA for the CDR3: TGTGCCAGCAGCTCCCCGGACAGGGGGACGCTGGGCTACACCTTC. Amino acid sequence: CASSSPDRGTLGYTF. The full variable domain, in which reference TRBV7-9 and TRBJ1-2 provide the parts outside the CDR3, is DTGVSQNPRHKITKRGQNVTFRCDPISEHNRLYWYRQTLGQGPEFLTYFQNEAQLEKSRLLSDRFSAERPKGSFSTLEIQRTEQGDSAMYLCASSSPDRGTLGYTFGSGTRLTVV.